The next 15 T cell receptor beta chains were all read from a single sample in a study of long-term antiretroviral therapy in people with HIV. Survey-level resolution applied to immunoSEQ assay v3.0. TCRdb's table, derived via immunoSEQ multiplex PCR, lists solely in-frame clones and lacks some. The sample consists of 34,000 or so clones, 94% of them appearing once. Sequenced material: unsorted PBMCs, taken approximately 5.1 years after starting antiretroviral therapy. These receptors came from a woman aged 50 to 65 with HIV.

DNA of the CDR3: TGTGCCAGCAGTTTCGGCGGGGGGGCAGTAGAGACCCAGTACTTC. This encodes CASSFGGGAVETQYF. The chain combines TRBV6-5 with TRBJ2-5; 9 bases map to TRBD2. This CDR3 is 15 amino acids long. Germline assignment: CDR1 MNHEY and CDR2 SVGAGI. The ends lost 4 bases at V and 4 bases at J; junction bases unmatched: 7.

The chain employs TRBV6-1 and TRBJ1-4, with D possibly being TRBD1 (6 bases). The CDR3 is 14 amino acids. V shed 8 bases and J shed 0 bases, with 10 bases lying between them. Per germline, CDR1 MNHNS and CDR2 SASEGT. The CDR3 DNA sequence: TGTGCCAGCCGGACAGATGCAACTAATGAAAAACTGTTTTTT. As protein: CASRTDATNEKLFF.

This clone was observed a few times. The CDR3 here is CASSEILHTQYF. The DNA of the CDR3 is TGTGCCAGCAGTGAGATCCTCCATACGCAGTATTTT. This rearrangement joins TRBV25-1 to TRBJ2-3; D gene ambiguous. The CDR3 covers 12 residues. Germline V gene data show CDR1 as MGHDK and CDR2 as SYGVNS. V was pared by 3 bases and J by 7 bases, with 8 bases between.

This chain joins TRBV6-1 and TRBJ1-1, with D maybe TRBD1 (6 bases). CDR1 is MNHNS and CDR2 is SASEGT in the germline V gene. This CDR3 contains 14 residues. V lost 4 bases and J lost 2, with 11 bases in between. The chain's CDR3 is CASSVGGTNTEAFF. CDR3 DNA: TGTGCCAGCAGTGTTGGGGGGACAAACACTGAAGCTTTCTTT.

The V and J genes are TRBV4-1 and TRBJ2-3; no definite D call. The length of the CDR3 is 14 residues. The V gene's germline CDR1 is MGHRA and CDR2 YSYEKL. The V gene lost 1 base and the J gene lost 5 bases, with 10 bases spanning the gap. This CDR3 is CASSQVSAKDTQYF. CDR3 coding DNA: TGCGCCAGCAGCCAAGTATCAGCCAAAGATACGCAGTATTTT.

V gene TRBV7-2 combines with J gene TRBJ2-3; no reliable D call. The CDR3 runs 15 residues. V was clipped by 1 base and J by 6 bases, with 14 bases between them. CDR1 SGHTA and CDR2 FQGNSA come from the germline V gene. The CDR3 protein is CASSLDRVAFDTQYF. The CDR3 region has the DNA TGTGCCAGCAGCTTAGATCGGGTCGCCTTCGATACGCAGTATTTT. Looking up the rest from reference TRBV7-2 and TRBJ2-3 gives the full variable domain: GAGVSQSPSNKVTEKGKDVELRCDPISGHTALYWYRQSLGQGLEFLIYFQGNSAPDKSGLPSDRFSAERTGGSVSTLTIQRTQQEDSAVYLCASSLDRVAFDTQYFGPGTRLTVL.

This chain uses TRBV6-5 with TRBJ2-3; unclear D gene. V lost 0 bases to trimming and J lost 8 bases, with 9 bases between them. The CDR3 consists of 13 residues. CDR1 is MNHEY and CDR2 is SVGAGI in the germline V gene. CDR3: CASSYSSPSTQYF. CDR3 DNA: TGTGCCAGCAGTTACTCATCCCCGAGTACGCAGTATTTT.

V usage is TRBV2 and J usage is TRBJ2-2, with D possibly being TRBD1 or TRBD2 (5 bases each). Germline assignment: CDR1 SNHLY and CDR2 FYNNEI. The CDR3 covers 14 residues. The V end was cut by 8 bases, the J end by 5 bases, with 15 bases between. DNA of the CDR3: TGTGCCAGCGCCGGGGACGGTAGTACCGGGGAGCTGTTTTTT. It encodes CASAGDGSTGELFF.

V is TRBV19 and J is TRBJ1-6; 7 bases fit TRBD1. Trimming cost V 3 bases and J 5 bases; bases outside gene matches: 7. This CDR3 has 16 amino acids. Germline V gene sequence: CDR1 LNHDA, CDR2 SQIVND (reference sequence). The CDR3 sequence: CASSISWDSHNSPLHF. As DNA, the CDR3 is TGTGCCAGTAGTATCTCATGGGACAGCCATAATTCACCCCTCCACTTT.

The chain couples TRBV25-1 to TRBJ1-1; no firm D call. The CDR3 has 13 residues. The germline gives CDR1 MGHDK, CDR2 SYGVNS. Between the trimmed V and J ends, which lost 3 bases and 5 bases, there was a span of 10 bases. CDR3 amino acids: CASSDPGRTEAFF. The CDR3 nucleotides read TGTGCCAGCAGTGATCCAGGACGTACTGAAGCTTTCTTT.

This clone was detected only a few times. The CDR3 protein is CASSRLGETQYF. Here the CDR3 DNA reads TGTGCCAGTAGTAGGCTTGGGGAGACCCAGTACTTC. The chain recombines TRBV19 with TRBJ2-5; D uncertain. The length of the CDR3 is 12 residues. The V end lost 4 bases, the J end lost 5 bases, and 8 bases lay between the germline ends. Germline V gene sequence: CDR1 LNHDA, CDR2 SQIVND (reference sequence). The whole variable domain, remainder taken from reference TRBV19 and TRBJ2-5, is DGGITQSPKYLFRKEGQNVTLSCEQNLNHDAMYWYRQDPGQGLRLIYYSQIVNDFQKGDIAEGYSVSREKKESFPLTVTSAQKNPTAFYLCASSRLGETQYFGPGTRLLVL.

The chain links TRBV12-5 to TRBJ2-2; weak D call: TRBD1 (6 bases). The CDR3 has 14 residues. V was trimmed by 7 bases and J by 2 bases, leaving 11 bases between them. CDR1 is LGHNT, CDR2 FRNRAP, per germline. CDR3 in amino acids: CASASRGNTGELFF. In DNA form, the CDR3 reads TGTGCTAGTGCCTCCAGGGGAAACACCGGGGAGCTGTTTTTT.

The chain is built from TRBV4-1 and TRBJ2-5; TRBD2 matches at 7 bases. The CDR3 spans 17 residues. J was trimmed by 5 bases and V by 4 bases; bases with no gene match: 16. The germline CDR1 and CDR2 sequences are MGHRA and YSYEKL. CDR3 coding DNA: TGCGCCAGCAGCCGGATTTTAGCGGGTTCAGTTATGGAGACCCAGTACTTC. It encodes CASSRILAGSVMETQYF.

The chain carries TRBV30 and TRBJ2-3, with 12 positions matching TRBD2. Looked up from germline, CDR1 is GTSNPN and CDR2 is SVGIG (reference sequence). The CDR3 covers 17 residues. V lost 0 bases to trimming and J lost 5 bases; unmatched junction nucleotides: 9. The CDR3 DNA is TGTGCCTGGAGTGTGACTAGCGGGGGCCCGGCTCGAGATACGCAGTATTTT. It encodes CAWSVTSGGPARDTQYF.

V is TRBV19 and J is TRBJ2-3; D is possibly TRBD1 (6 bases). Germline V gives CDR1 LNHDA, CDR2 SQIVND (reference sequence). CDR3 length: 15 residues. With 4 bases removed from V and 1 base from J, the gap between germline ends came to 12 bases. The CDR3 sequence is CASSKGNRGTDTQYF. The CDR3 region has the DNA TGTGCCAGTAGTAAGGGGAACAGGGGCACAGATACGCAGTATTTT.